The 30 T cell receptor beta chains in this list originate from one sample, sequenced in a study of blood T cell repertoires in COVID-19. Assay used: immunoSEQ multiplex PCR; TCRdb lists only in-frame clones, some missing. This sample has around 39,000 clones, with around 90% found just once. The specimen sequenced was peripheral blood. These receptors were collected from a man in his sixties or seventies with acute or convalescent COVID-19.

The chain combines TRBV29-1 with TRBJ2-3; D remains ambiguous. The germline gives CDR1 SQVTM, CDR2 ANQGSEA. The CDR3 contains 12 residues. The V and J ends lost 4 bases and 4 bases respectively, with 9 bases between them. The CDR3 DNA is TGCAGCGTTGGGCCGCGGCCAGATACGCAGTATTTT. This codes for CSVGPRPDTQYF.

The CDR3 coding sequence is TGTGCCAGCAGTGCATTGGTCTACGGCTACACCTTC. It is translated as CASSALVYGYTF. This sequence joins TRBV2 and TRBJ1-2; D is uncertain. The CDR3 is 12 amino acids. The germline CDR1 and CDR2 sequences are SNHLY and FYNNEI. The V gene lost 4 bases and the J gene lost 8 bases, with 11 bases spanning the gap.

The V and J genes are TRBV3-1 (or the pseudogene TRBV3-2) and TRBJ1-5; D gene uncertain. The CDR3 has 13 residues. The V and J ends lost 1 base and 7 bases respectively, with 8 bases between them. Germline V gives CDR1 LGHDT, CDR2 YNNKEL (reference sequence). The chain's CDR3 is CASSQGGGQPQHF. The CDR3 nucleotides are TGTGCCAGCAGCCAAGGGGGAGGCCAGCCCCAGCATTTT.

The J gene is TRBJ2-1, the V gene TRBV7-2; TRBD2 agrees at 12 bases. Trimming cost V 5 bases and J 4 bases; bases outside gene matches: 3. This CDR3 is built from 15 residues. Germline lookup yields CDR1 SGHTA and CDR2 FQGNSA. The DNA of the CDR3 is TGTGCCAGCAGCCGGACTAGCGGGATTTACAATGAGCAGTTCTTC. This codes for CASSRTSGIYNEQFF.

The chain joins TRBV7-9 to TRBJ1-4; TRBD1 agrees at 7 bases. The CDR3 covers 15 residues. CDR1 is SEHNR, CDR2 FQNEAQ, per germline (reference sequence). J was trimmed by 1 base and V by 3 bases; bases with no gene match: 2. The CDR3 protein is CASSFRQGTNEKLFF. The CDR3, as DNA: TGTGCCAGCAGCTTTAGACAGGGAACTAATGAAAAACTGTTTTTT.

The gene calls are TRBV29-1 and TRBJ2-5, with no clear D. Germline values: CDR1 SQVTM, CDR2 ANQGSEA. The V end was cut by 4 bases, the J end by 13 bases, with 19 bases between. The length of the CDR3 is 12 residues. The DNA for the CDR3 is TGCAGCGTTGGACACCAAGAAAGCAGCCGGTACTTC. This gives the protein CSVGHQESSRYF.

This clone was counted only a few times. The chain recombines TRBV21-1 with TRBJ2-3; the table's D call TRBD2 went unverified against the DNA. TRBV21-1 constitutes a pseudogene. CDR3 length equals 16 residues. CDR3 loop: CASSKVGGRNTDTQYF. DNA of the CDR3: TGTGCCAGCAGCAAAGTTGGCGGGAGGAATACAGATACGCAGTATTTT.

The chain has TRBV6-1 and TRBJ1-5; D may be TRBD1 (5 bases). The CDR3 extends over 14 amino acids. The V end lost 2 bases, the J end lost 5 bases, and 10 bases lay between the germline ends. CDR1 and CDR2 from the germline V gene are MNHNS and SASEGT. CDR3 residues: CASSEQGEHQPQHF. CDR3 nucleotides: TGTGCCAGCAGTGAACAGGGTGAGCATCAGCCCCAGCATTTT.

The rearrangement uses TRBV19 and TRBJ1-4; 8 bases align to TRBD1. The trim removed 6 bases at V and 4 bases at J, leaving 4 bases unmatched. Germline CDR1 and CDR2: LNHDA and SQIVND (reference sequence). This CDR3 has 14 amino acids. The CDR3 sequence is CASSDRGLNEKLFF. The CDR3 nucleotides are TGTGCCAGTAGCGACAGGGGCCTTAATGAAAAACTGTTTTTT.

As concerns this clone: Other DNA sequences in the same sample also yield this CDR3. CDR3 sequence: CASSIGRGGETQYF. For the CDR3, the DNA is TGTGCCAGCAGCATAGGGAGGGGGGGGGAGACCCAGTACTTC. This chain links TRBV7-3 with TRBJ2-5; D is possibly TRBD2 (7 bases). The CDR3 covers 14 residues. Germline V gene data show CDR1 as SGHTA and CDR2 as FQGTGA. Trimming cost V 5 bases and J 5 bases, with 15 bases left between them.

CDR3 protein: CASSRLGQGNYGYTF. The CDR3 bases are TGTGCCAGCAGCCGATTGGGACAGGGGAACTATGGCTACACCTTC. The chain links TRBV3-1 (or the pseudogene TRBV3-2) to TRBJ1-2; 10 nucleotides line up with TRBD1. With 4 bases clipped from V and 2 bases from J, the junction kept 4 bases outside the gene matches. CDR3 length equals 15 residues. Germline CDR1 LGHDT, CDR2 YNNKEL (reference sequence).

The chain employs TRBV11-1 and TRBJ2-5; D is unclear. Germline CDR1 SGHAT, CDR2 FQDESV (reference sequence). The V end lost 6 bases, the J end lost 5 bases, and 19 bases lay between the germline ends. This CDR3 comprises 15 residues. In DNA form, the CDR3 reads TGTGCCAGCAGTCAAAGAGGTGCGCAGACGGAGACCCAGTACTTC. Encoded protein: CASSQRGAQTETQYF.

The V and J genes are TRBV7-3 and TRBJ2-2, with 9 positions matching TRBD1. V lost 5 bases, J lost 6 bases, and 7 bases stayed unmatched. This CDR3 has 15 residues. Germline values: CDR1 SGHTA, CDR2 FQGTGA. The CDR3 spells CASSPQTGGSGELFF. The CDR3 DNA follows: TGTGCCAGCAGCCCCCAAACAGGGGGCTCCGGGGAGCTGTTTTTT.

The chain uses TRBV5-1 and TRBJ2-7; D is uncertain. The CDR3 runs 18 residues. The germline V and J ends were trimmed by 2 bases and 0 bases, with 21 bases remaining between them. Per the germline V gene, CDR1 is SGHRS and CDR2 is YFSETQ. CDR3 coding DNA: TGCGCCAGCAGCTTTTCTCCCGGCCCCCCAGACTTCTCCTACGAGCAGTACTTC. It is translated as CASSFSPGPPDFSYEQYF. The full variable domain, its missing parts supplied by reference TRBV5-1 and TRBJ2-7, is KAGVTQTPRYLIKTRGQQVTLSCSPISGHRSVSWYQQTPGQGLQFLFEYFSETQRNKGNFPGRFSGRQFSNSRSEMNVSTLELGDSALYLCASSFSPGPPDFSYEQYFGPGTRLTVT.

In this sample, this clone turned up once. The V call is TRBV7-2, the J call TRBJ2-3, with no clear D. Trimming took off 5 bases at V and 8 bases at J, with 8 bases between the two ends. This CDR3 is built from 11 residues. Germline CDR1 SGHTA, CDR2 FQGNSA. The CDR3 here is CASSHVGTQYF. Written as DNA, the CDR3 is TGTGCCAGCAGCCACGTCGGTACGCAGTATTTT.

This clone was seen just once. The V and J genes are TRBV18 and TRBJ2-3; 13 bases are shared with TRBD2. CDR1 and CDR2 from the germline V gene are KGHSH and LQKENI. This CDR3 region has 16 residues. V was pared by 4 bases and J by 2 bases, with 3 bases of the junction left unmatched. Here the CDR3 reads CASSRGTSGITDTQYF. The CDR3 coding sequence is TGTGCCAGCTCACGTGGGACTAGCGGGATCACAGATACGCAGTATTTT.

This clone was seen a handful of times. This rearrangement joins TRBV10-3 to TRBJ2-6; 9 positions agree with TRBD2. Trimming cost V 8 bases and J 2 bases; bases outside gene matches: 7. The CDR3 runs 16 residues. Germline V lookup: CDR1 ENHRY, CDR2 SYGVKD. The CDR3 coding sequence is TGTGCCATCCGCGGGGGGGCGCTTACTGGGGCCAACGTCCTGACTTTC. It specifies CAIRGGALTGANVLTF.

The chain combines TRBV7-9 with TRBJ2-7, with 15 nucleotides matching TRBD2. The CDR3 sequence is 18 residues long. Losses at the gene ends were 5 bases for V and 2 bases for J; bases not matched to a gene: 10. Germline lookup yields CDR1 SEHNR and CDR2 FQNEAQ (reference sequence). The CDR3 protein is CASSPKAGLAGGPYEQYF. The CDR3 DNA reads TGTGCCAGCAGCCCCAAGGCCGGACTAGCGGGAGGGCCCTACGAGCAGTACTTC.

The J gene is TRBJ2-1, the V gene TRBV10-3; TRBD1 matches 10 bases. The CDR3 extends over 15 amino acids. The germline gives CDR1 ENHRY, CDR2 SYGVKD. J lost 6 bases, V lost 6 bases, and 8 bases had no gene match. In DNA, the CDR3 is TGTGCCATCAGAAACCCGGGACAGGGGAGCAATGAGCAGTTCTTC. This gives the protein CAIRNPGQGSNEQFF.

The chain employs TRBV9 and TRBJ2-2; D gene uncertain. The CDR3 loop spans 14 amino acids. CDR1 is SGDLS and CDR2 is YYNGEE in the germline V gene. Trimming took 2 bases from V and 3 from J, leaving 8 bases between them. This CDR3 is CASSVFLHTGELFF. Written as DNA, the CDR3 is TGTGCCAGCAGCGTCTTCCTCCACACCGGGGAGCTGTTTTTT.

This rearrangement joins TRBV11-2 to TRBJ2-5; no definite D call. The CDR3 loop spans 14 amino acids. V was trimmed by 0 bases and J by 5 bases, leaving 10 bases between them. Germline CDR1 is SGHAT and CDR2 is FQNNGV. This chain's CDR3 is CASSLDVYKETQYF. Here the CDR3 DNA reads TGTGCCAGCAGCTTAGATGTCTATAAGGAGACCCAGTACTTC.

This chain connects TRBV28 to TRBJ1-1; D remains ambiguous. Between the trimmed V and J ends, which lost 11 bases and 6 bases, there was a span of 19 bases. Germline V gene sequence: CDR1 MDHEN, CDR2 SYDVKM. This CDR3 comprises 13 residues. The chain's CDR3 is CAVWVRGEAEAFF. CDR3 coding DNA: TGTGCCGTATGGGTCCGAGGTGAGGCTGAAGCTTTCTTT.

The chain couples TRBV5-6 to TRBJ2-5; maybe TRBD1 (7 bases). Germline CDR1 reads SGHDT; CDR2 reads YYEEEE. This CDR3 contains 14 residues. V was trimmed by 3 bases and J by 5 bases, leaving 14 bases between them. CDR3 residues: CASSSRSGGETQYF. The CDR3 nucleotides read TGTGCCAGCAGCTCCCGATCAGGGGGGGAGACCCAGTACTTC.

This chain connects TRBV5-4 to TRBJ2-4; TRBD2 matches 9 bases. Germline-derived CDR1 and CDR2 are SGHNT and YYREEE (reference sequence). The length of the CDR3 is 14 residues. J was trimmed by 5 bases and V by 3 bases; bases with no gene match: 3. The CDR3 loop reads CASSSGLAQNIQYF. In nucleotides, the CDR3 is TGTGCCAGCAGCTCGGGACTAGCTCAAAACATTCAGTACTTC. Full variable domain (outside the CDR3, taken from reference TRBV5-4 and TRBJ2-4): ETGVTQSPTHLIKTRGQQVTLRCSSQSGHNTVSWYQQALGQGPQFIFQYYREEENGRGNFPPRFSGLQFPNYSSELNVNALELDDSALYLCASSSGLAQNIQYFGAGTRLSVL.

The chain uses TRBV6-6 and TRBJ2-3; TRBD1 might be the D (6 bases). Germline loops: CDR1 MNHNY, CDR2 SVGAGI (reference sequence). V was cut by 0 bases and J by 6 bases, with 16 bases left in between. There are 16 residues in the CDR3. CDR3 nucleotide sequence: TGTGCCAGCAGTTACTCGTATCAACAGGGCGACGATACGCAGTATTTT. As protein: CASSYSYQQGDDTQYF.

This rearrangement joins TRBV18 to TRBJ2-3, with 7 bases identical to TRBD1. The J segment lost 4 bases and the V segment lost 6 bases, leaving 10 bases of the junction unmatched. From germline, CDR1 is KGHSH and CDR2 LQKENI. The CDR3 extends over 15 amino acids. CDR3 protein: CASSPTDREPDTQYF. CDR3 nucleotides: TGTGCCAGCTCCCCCACAGACAGGGAGCCAGATACGCAGTATTTT.

This clone was found a few times. The chain has TRBV11-2 and TRBJ2-5, with D perhaps TRBD2 (6 bases). This CDR3 has 16 amino acids. Trimming stripped 1 base from V and 2 bases from J, with 14 bases between. Per the germline V gene, CDR1 is SGHAT and CDR2 is FQNNGV. The CDR3 region is CASSLVGGGRQETQYF. CDR3 in DNA: TGTGCCAGCAGCTTAGTGGGGGGTGGGAGGCAAGAGACCCAGTACTTC. Filled out from reference TRBV11-2 and TRBJ2-5, the complete variable domain reads EAGVAQSPRYKIIEKRQSVAFWCNPISGHATLYWYQQILGQGPKLLIQFQNNGVVDDSQLPKDRFSAERLKGVDSTLKIQPAKLEDSAVYLCASSLVGGGRQETQYFGPGTRLLVL.

This clone was recorded once. The chain recombines TRBV7-3 with TRBJ2-3; D gene ambiguous. This CDR3 is 13 amino acids long. Trimming removed 4 bases from V and 4 bases from J, with 9 bases in between. Per germline, CDR1 SGHTA and CDR2 FQGTGA. CDR3 DNA: TGTGCCAGCAGCTCCCTCGGTCCAGATACGCAGTATTTT. Translated, it gives CASSSLGPDTQYF.

The rearrangement uses TRBV4-2 and TRBJ1-2; tentatively, D is TRBD1 (6 bases). Germline CDR1 reads LGHNA; CDR2 reads YNFKEQ. This CDR3 has 15 residues. Trimming took 3 bases from V and 2 from J, leaving 13 bases between them. The CDR3 spells CASSHRDTENYGYTF. Here the CDR3 DNA reads TGTGCCAGCAGCCACCGGGACACAGAAAACTATGGCTACACCTTC.

This clone is medium-sized (0.01 to 0.1%) in the sample. The sample contains more than one DNA sequence encoding this CDR3. CDR3 region: CASSLNRGDYGYTF. CDR3 DNA sequence: TGTGCCAGCAGCTTAAACAGGGGAGACTATGGCTACACCTTC. J is TRBJ1-2 and V is TRBV7-9, with TRBD1 matching over 7 bases. Germline V gene lookup returns CDR1 SEHNR and CDR2 FQNEAQ (reference sequence). CDR3 length: 14 residues. V gave up 2 bases and J gave up 3 bases; unmatched junction bases: 3. The entire variable domain, with the rest obtained from reference TRBV7-9 and TRBJ1-2, is as follows: DTGVSQNPRHKITKRGQNVTFRCDPISEHNRLYWYRQTLGQGPEFLTYFQNEAQLEKSRLLSDRFSAERPKGSFSTLEIQRTEQGDSAMYLCASSLNRGDYGYTFGSGTRLTVV.